The 7 T cell receptor beta chains presented below share a single source sample, sequenced in a study of control samples from healthy donors and cancer patients. The method was immunoSEQ multiplex PCR; TCRdb's version includes in-frame clones alone and lacks a portion of them. This sample yields about 28,000 clones, of which less than 80% are seen a single time; roughly a fifth belongs to the top ten. Sequencing input: PBMCs. The receptors shown here come from a man in his sixties with head and neck cancer.

This clone was counted a few times. At one boundary the junction diverges from the germline segment, which might be a read error. The gene calls are TRBV7-7 and TRBJ2-3; 11 bases align to TRBD2. The length of the CDR3 is 15 residues. Germline-derived CDR1 and CDR2 are SSHAT and FNYEAQ (reference sequence). This CDR3 is CASSPTSGRADTQYF. The CDR3 DNA is TGTGCTAGCAGCCCAACTAGCGGGAGAGCAGATACGCAGTATTTT. Full variable domain (outside the CDR3, taken from reference TRBV7-7 and TRBJ2-3): GAGVSQSPRYKVTKRGQDVTLRCDPISSHATLYWYQQALGQGPEFLTYFNYEAQPDKSGLPSDRFSAERPEGSISTLTIQRTEQRDSAMYRCASSPTSGRADTQYFGPGTRLTVL.

The chain joins TRBV30 to TRBJ2-3; the D call may be TRBD1 or TRBD2 (5 bases each). Per the germline V gene, CDR1 is GTSNPN and CDR2 is SVGIG (reference sequence). The CDR3 has 13 residues. Trimming stripped 3 bases from V and 14 bases from J, with 21 bases between. This chain's CDR3 is CAWSATGASHRYF. CDR3 coding DNA: TGTGCCTGGAGCGCCACCGGGGCCTCCCACCGGTATTTT.

The V gene is TRBV5-6, the J gene TRBJ2-3, with D possibly matching TRBD1 (6 bases). The CDR3 totals 17 residues. V was trimmed by 5 bases and J by 6 bases, leaving 25 bases between them. CDR1 SGHDT and CDR2 YYEEEE come from the germline V gene. CDR3 coding DNA: TGTGCCAGCAGGTTTGGCCTTCAGGGGCCGTTCGAGGATACGCAGTATTTT. Residues: CASRFGLQGPFEDTQYF.

This clone was seen a few times. V gene TRBV28 combines with J gene TRBJ2-7, with D possibly matching TRBD1 (5 bases). The germline V and J ends were trimmed by 6 bases and 2 bases, with 14 bases remaining between them. CDR3 size: 14 residues. Per the germline V gene, CDR1 is MDHEN and CDR2 is SYDVKM. DNA for the CDR3: TGTGCCAGCAGCTTACAGGTTTGGGCCTACGAGCAGTACTTC. It translates to CASSLQVWAYEQYF. The whole variable domain, remainder taken from reference TRBV28 and TRBJ2-7, is DVKVTQSSRYLVKRTGEKVFLECVQDMDHENMFWYRQDPGLGLRLIYFSYDVKMKEKGDIPEGYSVSREKKERFSLILESASTNQTSMYLCASSLQVWAYEQYFGPGTRLTVT.

V usage is TRBV14 and J usage is TRBJ2-5; D might be TRBD2 (5 bases). This CDR3 contains 16 residues. Trimming removed 0 bases at V and 5 bases at J, with 16 bases between. Germline V gene data show CDR1 as SGHDN and CDR2 as FVKESK. The CDR3 nucleotides are TGTGCCAGCAGCCAAGACCTCCGGGGAGTTTGGGAGACCCAGTACTTC. As protein: CASSQDLRGVWETQYF.

This chain uses TRBV28 with TRBJ2-3; 9 bases map to TRBD2. Germline-derived CDR1 and CDR2 are MDHEN and SYDVKM. Germline trimming cut 2 bases from V and 4 bases from J; bases unmatched to any gene: 10. There are 17 residues in the CDR3. CDR3 protein: CASSLPLAGGEADTQYF. The CDR3 DNA sequence: TGTGCCAGCAGTTTACCCCTTGCGGGAGGGGAGGCAGATACGCAGTATTTT.

This clone is classed as medium-sized. The chain links TRBV27 to TRBJ2-1; TRBD2 matches 13 bases. Trimming took 8 bases from V and 8 from J; bases not matched to a gene: 12. There are 16 residues in the CDR3. Germline V lookup: CDR1 MNHEY, CDR2 SMNVEV (reference sequence). This CDR3 reads CASGRLAGGPLDEQFF. The CDR3 DNA follows: TGTGCCAGCGGGCGACTAGCGGGAGGCCCTCTGGATGAGCAGTTCTTC.